What follows is one T cell receptor beta chain and its context. Other DNA sequences in this specimen translate into the identical CDR3. In the authors' methods: Estimation of nucleated cell counts relied on the amplification of reference gene primers. The protocol was immunoSEQ multiplex PCR, while the TCRdb copy is restricted to in-frame clones and leaves out a portion. That table is the source of V, J and clone size, and D and trimming were worked out from the DNA. In the table there are 650,000 to 800,000 clones, more than 80% of which are singletons. The entry originates in a study of blood T cell repertoires in COVID-19. In the study overall: Italy, Spain and the United States were the sources of the convalescent and acute COVID-19 samples. T cells, B-cell-depleted T cells, or PBMCs supplied cDNA or gDNA.

Germline V gives CDR1 LNHDA, CDR2 SQIVND (reference sequence). The length of the CDR3 is 14 residues. The V gene end was trimmed by 3 bases and the J gene end by 4 bases; junction bases not matched to a gene: 5. The source of this sequence is a woman aged 18-30 years with acute or convalescent COVID-19. The V and J genes are TRBV19 and TRBJ2-7; 8 nucleotides match TRBD1. Sequences were obtained from peripheral blood. The CDR3 bases are TGTGCCAGTAGTATCGGGACAGGACCGTACGAGCAGTACTTC. This gives the protein CASSIGTGPYEQYF.